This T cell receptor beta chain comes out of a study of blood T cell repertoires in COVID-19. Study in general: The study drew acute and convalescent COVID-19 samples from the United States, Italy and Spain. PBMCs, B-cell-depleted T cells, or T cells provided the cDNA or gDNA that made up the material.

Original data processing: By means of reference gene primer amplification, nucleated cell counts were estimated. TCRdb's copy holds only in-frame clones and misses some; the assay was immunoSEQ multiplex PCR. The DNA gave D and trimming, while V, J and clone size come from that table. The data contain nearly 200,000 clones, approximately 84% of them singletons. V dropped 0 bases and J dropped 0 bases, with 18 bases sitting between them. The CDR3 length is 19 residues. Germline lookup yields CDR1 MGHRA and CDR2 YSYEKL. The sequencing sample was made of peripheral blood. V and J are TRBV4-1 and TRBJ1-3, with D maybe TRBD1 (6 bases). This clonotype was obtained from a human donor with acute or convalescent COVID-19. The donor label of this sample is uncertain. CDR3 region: CASSQDREGVTFSGNTIYF. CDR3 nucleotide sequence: TGCGCCAGCAGCCAAGATCGGGAGGGGGTGACTTTCTCTGGAAACACCATATATTTT.